What follows describes a single T cell receptor (beta chain). The antigen remains undetermined. Measured with immunoSEQ multiplex PCR; TCRdb has only the in-frame clones, and not every one. Of about 64,000 clones listed, roughly 68% were seen once; the top ten hold around 4.5%. The time point denotes: week 35, safety follow-up. Alongside topical imiquimod, each dose of vaccine comprised 300 ug of mutant IDH1 20-mer peptide. New IDH1-mutant, ATRX-lost WHO grade 3 or 4 astrocytomas occurred in donors. The CDR3 covers 16 residues. V dropped 4 bases and J dropped 3 bases, with 18 bases sitting between them. The germline V gene has CDR1 MGHRA and CDR2 YSYEKL. This sample was included in a study of a mutant IDH1 vaccine in newly diagnosed glioma. The wider study: Vaccination was launched 4-6 weeks after radiotherapy alone, or with temozolomide cycles. The treated group averaged about 39 years old and was 62.5% male, roughly 40% female.

Broader study findings: Among all patients, vaccine-induced immune responses occurred in roughly 93%.

This TCR came from a man aged 45-65 years with glioma. This material consisted of PBMCs, taken from a glioma patient whose treatment included an IDH1 peptide vaccine. The rearrangement uses TRBV4-1 and TRBJ1-2, with D possibly matching TRBD1 (5 bases). The CDR3 here is CASSRRGAAGDYGYTF. The CDR3 DNA reads as TGCGCCAGCAGCCGACGAGGGGCGGCCGGGGACTATGGCTACACCTTC.